The source of this T cell receptor beta chain is a study of cytotoxic CD8 clonotypes in ibrutinib-treated CLL. Profiled with immunoSEQ multiplex PCR; TCRdb holds only in-frame clones, not every one. Among roughly 150,000 clones, about three quarters were seen once, and the ten largest hold around 4.9%. There are 18 residues in the CDR3. CDR1 is MDHEN and CDR2 is SYDVKM in the germline V gene. The V and J ends lost 6 bases and 3 bases respectively, with 27 bases between them. The chain has TRBV28 and TRBJ2-7; D may be TRBD2 (7 bases). The source was PBMCs, collected after 24 months of ibrutinib treatment. This TCR derives from a human donor with chronic lymphocytic leukemia. Here the CDR3 DNA reads TGTGCCAGCAGCTTCTCGCGGGGGACACCGGGGCCTATCTACGAGCAGTACTTC. This sequence encodes CASSFSRGTPGPIYEQYF.